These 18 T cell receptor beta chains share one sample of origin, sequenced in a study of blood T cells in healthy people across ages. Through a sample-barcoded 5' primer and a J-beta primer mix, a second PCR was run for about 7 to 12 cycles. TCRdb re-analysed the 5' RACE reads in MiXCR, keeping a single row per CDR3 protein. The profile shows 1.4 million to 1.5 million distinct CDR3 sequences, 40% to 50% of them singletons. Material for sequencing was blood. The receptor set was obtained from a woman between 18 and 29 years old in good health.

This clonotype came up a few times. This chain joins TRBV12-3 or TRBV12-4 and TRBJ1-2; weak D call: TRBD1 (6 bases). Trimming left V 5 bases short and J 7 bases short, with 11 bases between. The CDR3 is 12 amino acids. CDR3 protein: CASSPNRVGYTF. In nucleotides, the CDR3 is TGTGCCAGCAGTCCCAACAGGGTTGGCTACACCTTC.

The DNA for the CDR3 is TGTGCCAGCAGCCAAGGGAGGAGGACCCAGTACTTC. This gives the protein CASSQGRRTQYF. The chain joins TRBV3-1 to TRBJ2-5; D is possibly TRBD2 (5 bases). The CDR3 contains 12 residues. Germline values: CDR1 LGHDT, CDR2 YNNKEL (reference sequence). The germline V and J ends were trimmed by 1 base and 7 bases, with 7 bases remaining between them.

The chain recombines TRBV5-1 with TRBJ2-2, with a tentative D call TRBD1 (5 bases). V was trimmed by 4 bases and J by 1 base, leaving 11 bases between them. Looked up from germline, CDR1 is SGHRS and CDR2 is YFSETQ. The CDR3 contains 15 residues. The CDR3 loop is CASSGADGNTGELFF. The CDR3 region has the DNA TGCGCCAGCAGCGGGGCGGACGGGAACACCGGGGAGCTGTTTTTT.

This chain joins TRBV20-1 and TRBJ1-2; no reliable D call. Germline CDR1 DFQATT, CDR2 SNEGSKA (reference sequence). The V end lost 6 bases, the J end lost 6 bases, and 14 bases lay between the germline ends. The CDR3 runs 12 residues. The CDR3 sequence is CSARARLDGYTF. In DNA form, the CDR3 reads TGCAGTGCCCGAGCCAGGCTCGATGGCTACACCTTC.

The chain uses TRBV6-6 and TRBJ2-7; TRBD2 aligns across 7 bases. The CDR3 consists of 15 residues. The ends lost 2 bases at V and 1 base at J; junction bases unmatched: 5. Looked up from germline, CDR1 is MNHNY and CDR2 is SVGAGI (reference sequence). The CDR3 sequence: CASSYVASGSYEQYF. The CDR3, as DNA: TGTGCCAGCAGTTACGTCGCTAGCGGATCCTACGAGCAGTACTTC.

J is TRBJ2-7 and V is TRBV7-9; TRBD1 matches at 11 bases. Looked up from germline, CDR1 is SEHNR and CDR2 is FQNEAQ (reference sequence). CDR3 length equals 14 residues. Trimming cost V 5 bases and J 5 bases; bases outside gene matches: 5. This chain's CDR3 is CASSQGTGGDEQYF. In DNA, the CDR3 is TGTGCCAGCAGCCAAGGGACAGGGGGGGACGAGCAGTACTTC.

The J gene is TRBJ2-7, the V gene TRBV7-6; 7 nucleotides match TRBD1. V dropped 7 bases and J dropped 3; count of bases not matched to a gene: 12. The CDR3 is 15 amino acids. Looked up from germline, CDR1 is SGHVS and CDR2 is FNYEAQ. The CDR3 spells CASTEGQEAVYEQYF. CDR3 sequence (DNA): TGTGCCAGCACTGAAGGACAGGAAGCTGTCTACGAGCAGTACTTC.

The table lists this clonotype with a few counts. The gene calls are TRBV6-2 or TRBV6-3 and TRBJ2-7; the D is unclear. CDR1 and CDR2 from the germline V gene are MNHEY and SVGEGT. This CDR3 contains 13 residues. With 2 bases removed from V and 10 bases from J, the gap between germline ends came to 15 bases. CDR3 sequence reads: CASSYGPFGAQYF. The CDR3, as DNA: TGTGCCAGCAGTTACGGACCATTCGGAGCCCAGTACTTC.

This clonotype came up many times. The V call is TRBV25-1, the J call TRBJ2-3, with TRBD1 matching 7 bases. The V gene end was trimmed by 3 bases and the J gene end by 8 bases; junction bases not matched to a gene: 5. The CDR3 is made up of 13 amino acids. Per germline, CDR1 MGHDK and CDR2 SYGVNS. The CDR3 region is CASSDRGWGTQYF. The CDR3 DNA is TGTGCCAGCAGTGACAGGGGGTGGGGTACGCAGTATTTT. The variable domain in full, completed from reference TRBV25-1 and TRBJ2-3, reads EADIYQTPRYLVIGTGKKITLECSQTMGHDKMYWYQQDPGMELHLIHYSYGVNSTEKGDLSSESTVSRIRTEHFPLTLESARPSHTSQYLCASSDRGWGTQYFGPGTRLTVL.

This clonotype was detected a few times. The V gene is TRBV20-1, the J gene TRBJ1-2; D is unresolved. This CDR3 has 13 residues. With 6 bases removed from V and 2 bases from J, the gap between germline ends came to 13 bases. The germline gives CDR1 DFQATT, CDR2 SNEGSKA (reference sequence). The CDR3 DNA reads TGCAGTGCCCCATCGGCAGTAAACTATGGCTACACCTTC. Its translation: CSAPSAVNYGYTF.

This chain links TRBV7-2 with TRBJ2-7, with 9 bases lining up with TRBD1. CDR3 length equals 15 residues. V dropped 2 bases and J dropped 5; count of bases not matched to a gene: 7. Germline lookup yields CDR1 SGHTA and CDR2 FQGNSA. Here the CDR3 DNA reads TGTGCCAGCAGCTTAACGGGGACAGGGTTCGACGAGCAGTACTTC. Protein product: CASSLTGTGFDEQYF. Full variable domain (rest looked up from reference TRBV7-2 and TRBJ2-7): GAGVSQSPSNKVTEKGKDVELRCDPISGHTALYWYRQSLGQGLEFLIYFQGNSAPDKSGLPSDRFSAERTGGSVSTLTIQRTQQEDSAVYLCASSLTGTGFDEQYFGPGTRLTVT.

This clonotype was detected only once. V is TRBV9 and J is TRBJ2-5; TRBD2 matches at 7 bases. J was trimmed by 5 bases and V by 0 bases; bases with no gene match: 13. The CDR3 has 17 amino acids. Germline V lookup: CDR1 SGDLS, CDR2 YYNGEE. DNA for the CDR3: TGTGCCAGCAGCGTAGGACGGGCGGGGGATACGAGGGAGACCCAGTACTTC. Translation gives CASSVGRAGDTRETQYF.

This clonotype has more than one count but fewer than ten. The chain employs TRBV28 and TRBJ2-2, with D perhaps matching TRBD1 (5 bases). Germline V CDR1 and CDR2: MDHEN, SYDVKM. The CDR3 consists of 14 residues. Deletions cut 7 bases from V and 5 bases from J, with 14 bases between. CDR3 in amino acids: CASTGRRVTGELFF. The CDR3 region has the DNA TGTGCCAGCACGGGCCGCAGGGTAACCGGGGAGCTGTTTTTT. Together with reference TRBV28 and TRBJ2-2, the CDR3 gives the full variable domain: DVKVTQSSRYLVKRTGEKVFLECVQDMDHENMFWYRQDPGLGLRLIYFSYDVKMKEKGDIPEGYSVSREKKERFSLILESASTNQTSMYLCASTGRRVTGELFFGEGSRLTVL.

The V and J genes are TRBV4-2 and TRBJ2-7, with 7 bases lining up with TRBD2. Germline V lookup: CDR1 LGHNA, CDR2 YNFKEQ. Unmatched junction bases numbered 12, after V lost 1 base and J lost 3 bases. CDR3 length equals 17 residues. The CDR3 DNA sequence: TGTGCCAGCAGCCAAGGCCCCTCTATACGGGGGGTCTACGAGCAGTACTTC. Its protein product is CASSQGPSIRGVYEQYF.

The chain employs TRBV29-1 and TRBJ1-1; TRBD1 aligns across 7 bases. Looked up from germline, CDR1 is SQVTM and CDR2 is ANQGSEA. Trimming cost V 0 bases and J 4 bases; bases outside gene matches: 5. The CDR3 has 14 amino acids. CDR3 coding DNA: TGCAGCGTTGAAGACCGACAGGGCCTCACTGAAGCTTTCTTT. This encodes CSVEDRQGLTEAFF.

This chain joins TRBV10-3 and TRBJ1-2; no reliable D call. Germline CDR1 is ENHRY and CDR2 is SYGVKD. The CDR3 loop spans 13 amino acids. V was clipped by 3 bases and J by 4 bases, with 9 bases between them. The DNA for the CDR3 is TGTGCCATCAGTGATGGGGAAAGCTATGGCTACACCTTC. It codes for CAISDGESYGYTF.

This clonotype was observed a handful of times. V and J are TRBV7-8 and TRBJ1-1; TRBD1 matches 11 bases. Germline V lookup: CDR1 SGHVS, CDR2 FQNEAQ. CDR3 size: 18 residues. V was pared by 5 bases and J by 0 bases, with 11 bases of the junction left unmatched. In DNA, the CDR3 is TGTGCCAGCAGCGCGTTTACCGGACAGGGGGCCATGAACACTGAAGCTTTCTTT. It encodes CASSAFTGQGAMNTEAFF.

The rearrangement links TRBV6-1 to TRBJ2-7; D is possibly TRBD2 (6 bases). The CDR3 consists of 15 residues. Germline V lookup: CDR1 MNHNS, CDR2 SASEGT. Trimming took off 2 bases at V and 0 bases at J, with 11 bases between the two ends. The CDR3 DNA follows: TGTGCCAGCAGTGAAAGGGGACTTCACTCCTACGAGCAGTACTTC. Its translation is CASSERGLHSYEQYF.